Following are 8 T cell receptor beta chains from one sample sequenced in a study of cytomegalovirus exposure and HLA in healthy donors. The PCR used 60 Vbeta and 13 Jbeta primers. This table comes from immunoSEQ multiplex PCR, and its TCRdb copy is limited to in-frame clones, with some not included. The data contain over 75,000 clones, approximately 81% of them singletons. Sample: PBMCs. All receptors derive from a male donor in good health and CMV-seropositive.

This clone was counted a single time. The rearrangement joins TRBV2 to TRBJ2-7; TRBD2 is a possible D gene (7 bases). V shed 5 bases and J shed 2 bases, with 28 bases lying between them. CDR1 is SNHLY, CDR2 FYNNEI, per germline. The length of the CDR3 is 19 residues. The CDR3 region has the DNA TGTGCCAGCAGTACCGAAACGAATGGGTGGGGGGGCTCACCCTACGAGCAGTACTTC. Its translation is CASSTETNGWGGSPYEQYF. Full variable domain (remainder filled in from reference TRBV2 and TRBJ2-7): EPEVTQTPSHQVTQMGQEVILRCVPISNHLYFYWYRQILGQKVEFLVSFYNNEISEKSEIFDDQFSVERPDGSNFTLKIRSTKLEDSAMYFCASSTETNGWGGSPYEQYFGPGTRLTVT.

The J gene is TRBJ1-1, the V gene TRBV6-5, with TRBD1 matching 8 bases. The germline V gene has CDR1 MNHEY and CDR2 SVGAGI. V dropped 4 bases and J dropped 12; count of bases not matched to a gene: 10. There are 13 residues in the CDR3. CDR3 nucleotide sequence: TGTGCCAGCAGTTCGAACCAGGACAGGGAAACTTTCTTT. As protein: CASSSNQDRETFF.

The J gene is TRBJ1-4, the V gene TRBV5-1; D unclear. Germline loops: CDR1 SGHRS, CDR2 YFSETQ. V lost 0 bases and J lost 4, with 10 bases in between. The CDR3 totals 15 residues. This chain's CDR3 is CASSLESPFNEKLFF. The CDR3 region has the DNA TGCGCCAGCAGCTTGGAGAGTCCCTTTAATGAAAAACTGTTTTTT. Full variable domain (missing parts from reference TRBV5-1 and TRBJ1-4): KAGVTQTPRYLIKTRGQQVTLSCSPISGHRSVSWYQQTPGQGLQFLFEYFSETQRNKGNFPGRFSGRQFSNSRSEMNVSTLELGDSALYLCASSLESPFNEKLFFGSGTQLSVL.

The chain links TRBV4-3 to TRBJ1-5, with D tentatively TRBD1 (5 bases). Trimming cost V 0 bases and J 7 bases, with 10 bases left between them. This CDR3 spans 14 amino acids. Per germline, CDR1 LGHNA and CDR2 YSLEER. The CDR3 DNA reads TGCGCCAGCAGCCAAGATGGGGGGGAACAGCCCCAGCATTTT. Amino acids: CASSQDGGEQPQHF.

This chain links TRBV19 with TRBJ1-1; a possible D gene is TRBD1 (5 bases). The V end lost 4 bases, the J end lost 8 bases, and 8 bases lay between the germline ends. Germline V CDR1 and CDR2: LNHDA, SQIVND (reference sequence). The CDR3 extends over 11 amino acids. CDR3 in DNA: TGTGCCAGTAGTAAGCGGGGCGAAGCTTTCTTT. This codes for CASSKRGEAFF.

In DNA form, the CDR3 reads TGCGCCAGCAGCTTGGGAAGCGGGGTTAGCTCCTACAATGAGCAGTTCTTC. Protein product: CASSLGSGVSSYNEQFF. The chain carries TRBV5-1 and TRBJ2-1; 7 nucleotides agree with TRBD2. CDR3 length: 17 amino acids. Germline CDR1 and CDR2: SGHRS and YFSETQ. The junction had 6 bases not matched to a gene; V was cut back by 0 bases and J by 0 bases.

This chain uses TRBV29-1 with TRBJ2-2, with D maybe TRBD2 (5 bases). The V and J ends lost 7 bases and 7 bases respectively, with 13 bases between them. The CDR3 extends over 12 amino acids. Germline V gene data show CDR1 as SQVTM and CDR2 as ANQGSEA. CDR3 sequence (DNA): TGCAGCGATTCTCGGGGAAACGGGGAGCTGTTTTTT. Its protein product is CSDSRGNGELFF.

This chain links TRBV14 with TRBJ1-2; maybe TRBD1 (5 bases). Trimming stripped 5 bases from V and 2 bases from J, with 9 bases between. Germline-derived CDR1 and CDR2 are SGHDN and FVKESK. CDR3 length: 13 amino acids. The CDR3: CASSDGQNYGYTF. The CDR3 nucleotides read TGTGCCAGCAGCGATGGACAAAACTATGGCTACACCTTC.